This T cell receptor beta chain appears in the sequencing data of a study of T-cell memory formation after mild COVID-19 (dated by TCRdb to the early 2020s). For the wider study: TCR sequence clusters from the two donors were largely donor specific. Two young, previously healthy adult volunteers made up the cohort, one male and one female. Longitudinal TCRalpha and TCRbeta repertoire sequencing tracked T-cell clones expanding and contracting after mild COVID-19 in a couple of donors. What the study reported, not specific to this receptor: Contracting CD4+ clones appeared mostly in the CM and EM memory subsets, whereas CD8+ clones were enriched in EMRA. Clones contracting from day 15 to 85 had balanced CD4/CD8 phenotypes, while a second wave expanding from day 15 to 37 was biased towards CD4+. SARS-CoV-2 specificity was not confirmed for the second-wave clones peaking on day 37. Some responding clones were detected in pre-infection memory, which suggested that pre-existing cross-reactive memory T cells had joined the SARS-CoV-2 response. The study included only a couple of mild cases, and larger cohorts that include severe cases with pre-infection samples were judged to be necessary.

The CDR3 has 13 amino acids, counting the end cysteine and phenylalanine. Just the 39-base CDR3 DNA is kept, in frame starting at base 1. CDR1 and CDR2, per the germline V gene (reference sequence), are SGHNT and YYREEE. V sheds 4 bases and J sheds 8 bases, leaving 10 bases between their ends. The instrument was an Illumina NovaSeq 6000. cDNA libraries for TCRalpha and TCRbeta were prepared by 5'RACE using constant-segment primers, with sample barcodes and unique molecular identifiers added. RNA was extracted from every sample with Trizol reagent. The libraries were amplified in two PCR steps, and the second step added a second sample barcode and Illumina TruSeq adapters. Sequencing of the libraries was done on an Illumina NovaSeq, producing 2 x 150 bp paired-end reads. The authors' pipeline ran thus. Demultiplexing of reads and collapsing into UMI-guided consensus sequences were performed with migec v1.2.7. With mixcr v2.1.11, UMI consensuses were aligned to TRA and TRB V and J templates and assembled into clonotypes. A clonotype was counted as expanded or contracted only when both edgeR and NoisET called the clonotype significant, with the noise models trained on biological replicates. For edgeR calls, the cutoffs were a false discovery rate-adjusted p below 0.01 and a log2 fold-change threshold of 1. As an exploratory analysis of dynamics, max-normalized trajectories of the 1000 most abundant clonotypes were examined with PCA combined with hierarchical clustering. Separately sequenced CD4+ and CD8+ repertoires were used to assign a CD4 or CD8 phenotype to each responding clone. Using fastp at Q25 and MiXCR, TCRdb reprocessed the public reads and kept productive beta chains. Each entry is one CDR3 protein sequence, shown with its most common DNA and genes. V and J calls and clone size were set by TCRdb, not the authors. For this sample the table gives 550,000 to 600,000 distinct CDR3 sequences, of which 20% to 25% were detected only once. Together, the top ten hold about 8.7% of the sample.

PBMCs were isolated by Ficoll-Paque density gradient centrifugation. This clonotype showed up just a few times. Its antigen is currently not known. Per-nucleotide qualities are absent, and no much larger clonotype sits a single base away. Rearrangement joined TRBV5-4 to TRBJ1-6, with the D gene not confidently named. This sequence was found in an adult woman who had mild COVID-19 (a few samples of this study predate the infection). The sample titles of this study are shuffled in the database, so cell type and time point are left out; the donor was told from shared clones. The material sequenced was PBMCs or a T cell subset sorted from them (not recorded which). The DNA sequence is TGTGCCAGCAGCCAGGACCGTTATTCACCCCTCCACTTT. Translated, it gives CASSQDRYSPLHF. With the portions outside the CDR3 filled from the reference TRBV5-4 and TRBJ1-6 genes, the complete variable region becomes ETGVTQSPTHLIKTRGQQVTLRCSSQSGHNTVSWYQQALGQGPQFIFQYYREEENGRGNFPPRFSGLQFPNYSSELNVNALELDDSALYLCASSQDRYSPLHFGNGTRLTVT.